The sequence of this T cell receptor (beta chain) was determined in a study of cytotoxic CD8 clonotypes in ibrutinib-treated CLL. The CDR3 is 18 residues long. CDR1 and CDR2 from the germline V gene are KGHSH and LQKENI. V was trimmed by 0 bases and J by 0 bases, leaving 15 bases between them. Libraries were prepared by immunoSEQ multiplex PCR; TCRdb keeps only in-frame clonotypes and omits some of them. This table has about 25,000 clones, 65% to 90% appearing once. Sequenced material: PBMCs, taken after 24 months of ibrutinib treatment. The chain recombines TRBV18 with TRBJ1-3; the D gene is possibly TRBD1 (5 bases). The sequence was collected from a human donor with chronic lymphocytic leukemia. CDR3 sequence: CASSPPRGTPISGNTIYF. Here the CDR3 DNA reads TGTGCCAGCTCACCACCGCGGGGGACTCCCATCTCTGGAAACACCATATATTTT.